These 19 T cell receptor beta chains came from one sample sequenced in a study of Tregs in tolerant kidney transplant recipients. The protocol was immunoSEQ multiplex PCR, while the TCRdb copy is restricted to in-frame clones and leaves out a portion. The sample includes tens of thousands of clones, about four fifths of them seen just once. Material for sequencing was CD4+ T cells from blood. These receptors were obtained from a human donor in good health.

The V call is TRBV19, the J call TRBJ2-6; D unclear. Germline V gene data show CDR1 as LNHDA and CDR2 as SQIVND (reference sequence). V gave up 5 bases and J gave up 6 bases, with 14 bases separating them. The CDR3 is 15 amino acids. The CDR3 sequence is CASSHDRPEANVLTF. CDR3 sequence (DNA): TGTGCCAGTAGTCATGACCGTCCGGAGGCCAACGTCCTGACTTTC.

The CDR3 nucleotides read TGTGCCAGCAGCCCTAGCGGGAGGACAGATACGCAGTATTTT. This gives the protein CASSPSGRTDTQYF. The chain recombines TRBV5-5 with TRBJ2-3; 11 nucleotides match TRBD2. This CDR3 is 14 amino acids long. Trimming removed 4 bases from V and 3 bases from J; junction bases left unmatched: 1. Germline lookup yields CDR1 SGHKS and CDR2 YYEKEE (reference sequence).

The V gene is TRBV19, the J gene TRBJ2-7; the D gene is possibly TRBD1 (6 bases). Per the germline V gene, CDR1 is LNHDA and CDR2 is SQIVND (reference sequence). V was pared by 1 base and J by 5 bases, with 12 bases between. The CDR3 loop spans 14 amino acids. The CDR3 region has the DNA TGTGCCAGTAGTATAGTTGGGGCAGGGGACGAGCAGTACTTC. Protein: CASSIVGAGDEQYF.

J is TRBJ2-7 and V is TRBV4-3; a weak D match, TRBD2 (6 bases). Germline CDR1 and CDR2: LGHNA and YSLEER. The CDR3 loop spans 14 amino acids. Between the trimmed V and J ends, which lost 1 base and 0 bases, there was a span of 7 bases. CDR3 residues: CASSQVSGSYEQYF. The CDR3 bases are TGCGCCAGCAGCCAAGTTAGCGGCTCCTACGAGCAGTACTTC.

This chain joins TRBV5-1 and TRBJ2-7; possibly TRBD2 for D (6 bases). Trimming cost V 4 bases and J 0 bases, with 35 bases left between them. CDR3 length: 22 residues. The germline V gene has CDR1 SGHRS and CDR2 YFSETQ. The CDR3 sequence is CASSPPPLRGQVAAPTSYEQYF. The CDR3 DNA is TGCGCCAGCAGCCCTCCACCTTTGCGGGGTCAGGTTGCCGCACCAACCTCCTACGAGCAGTACTTC. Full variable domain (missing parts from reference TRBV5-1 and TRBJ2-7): KAGVTQTPRYLIKTRGQQVTLSCSPISGHRSVSWYQQTPGQGLQFLFEYFSETQRNKGNFPGRFSGRQFSNSRSEMNVSTLELGDSALYLCASSPPPLRGQVAAPTSYEQYFGPGTRLTVT.

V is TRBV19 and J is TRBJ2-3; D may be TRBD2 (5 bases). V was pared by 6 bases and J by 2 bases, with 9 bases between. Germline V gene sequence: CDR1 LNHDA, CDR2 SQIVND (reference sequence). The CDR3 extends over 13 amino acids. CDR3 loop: CASSTDYTDTQYF. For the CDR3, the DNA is TGTGCCAGTAGCACAGACTACACAGATACGCAGTATTTT.

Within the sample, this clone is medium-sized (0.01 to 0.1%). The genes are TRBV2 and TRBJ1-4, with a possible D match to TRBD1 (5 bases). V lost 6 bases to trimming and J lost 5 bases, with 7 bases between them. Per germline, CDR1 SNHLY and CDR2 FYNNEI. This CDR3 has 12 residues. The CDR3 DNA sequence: TGTGCCAGCAGGCCAGGGAATGAAAAACTGTTTTTT. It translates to CASRPGNEKLFF.

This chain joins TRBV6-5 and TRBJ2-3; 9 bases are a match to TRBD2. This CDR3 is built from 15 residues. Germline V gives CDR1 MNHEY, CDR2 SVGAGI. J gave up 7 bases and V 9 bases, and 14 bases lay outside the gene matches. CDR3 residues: CASGMVLAGLNTQYF. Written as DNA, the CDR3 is TGTGCCAGTGGGATGGTGCTAGCGGGATTAAATACGCAGTATTTT.

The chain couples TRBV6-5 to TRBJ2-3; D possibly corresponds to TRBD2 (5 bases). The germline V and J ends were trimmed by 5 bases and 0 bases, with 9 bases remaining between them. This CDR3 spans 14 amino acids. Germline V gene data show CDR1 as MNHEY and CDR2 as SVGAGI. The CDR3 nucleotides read TGTGCCAGCAGTCTCCAGCGGAGCACAGATACGCAGTATTTT. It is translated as CASSLQRSTDTQYF.

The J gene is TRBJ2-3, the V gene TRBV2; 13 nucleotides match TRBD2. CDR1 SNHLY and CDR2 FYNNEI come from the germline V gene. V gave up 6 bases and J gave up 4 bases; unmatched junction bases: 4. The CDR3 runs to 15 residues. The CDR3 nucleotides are TGTGCCAGCAGGCCCACTAGCGGGGGGGCAGATACGCAGTATTTT. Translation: CASRPTSGGADTQYF.

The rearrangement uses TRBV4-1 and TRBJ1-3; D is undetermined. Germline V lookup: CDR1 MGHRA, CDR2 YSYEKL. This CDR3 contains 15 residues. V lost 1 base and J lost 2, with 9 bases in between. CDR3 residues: CASSQVAGPGNTIYF. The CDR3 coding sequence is TGCGCCAGCAGCCAAGTGGCAGGACCTGGAAACACCATATATTTT.

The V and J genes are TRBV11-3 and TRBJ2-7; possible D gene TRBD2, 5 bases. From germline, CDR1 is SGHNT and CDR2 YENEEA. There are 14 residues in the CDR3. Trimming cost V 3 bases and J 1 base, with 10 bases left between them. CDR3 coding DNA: TGTGCCAGCAGCTTTGGGAGTTCATCCTACGAGCAGTACTTC. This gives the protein CASSFGSSSYEQYF.

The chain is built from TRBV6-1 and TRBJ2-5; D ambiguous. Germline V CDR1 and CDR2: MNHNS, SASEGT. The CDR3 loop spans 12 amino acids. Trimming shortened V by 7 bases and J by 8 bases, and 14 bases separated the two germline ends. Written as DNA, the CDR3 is TGTGCCAGCAATGACCCACCCGGCACCCAGTACTTC. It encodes CASNDPPGTQYF.

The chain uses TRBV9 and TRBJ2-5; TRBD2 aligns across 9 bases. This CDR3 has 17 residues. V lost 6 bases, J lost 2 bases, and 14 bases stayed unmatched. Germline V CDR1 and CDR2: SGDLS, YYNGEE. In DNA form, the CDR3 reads TGTGCCAGCAATAGTGCGGGGGGGCTCCTAAAACAAGAGACCCAGTACTTC. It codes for CASNSAGGLLKQETQYF.

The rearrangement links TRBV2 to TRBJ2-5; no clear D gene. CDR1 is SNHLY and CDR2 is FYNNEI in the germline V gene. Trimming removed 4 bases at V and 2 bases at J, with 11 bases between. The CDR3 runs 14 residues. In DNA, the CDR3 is TGTGCCAGCAGTGTTATCGCATCGCAAGAGACCCAGTACTTC. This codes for CASSVIASQETQYF.

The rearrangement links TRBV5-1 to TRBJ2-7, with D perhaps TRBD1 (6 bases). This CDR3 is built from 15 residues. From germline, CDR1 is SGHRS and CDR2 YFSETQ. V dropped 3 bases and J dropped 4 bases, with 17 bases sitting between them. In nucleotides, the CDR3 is TGCGCCAGCAGCTCAGACCCGGGACAAGTTTACGAGCAGTACTTC. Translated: CASSSDPGQVYEQYF.

Here the CDR3 DNA reads TGTGCCAGCAGTGCACCTCAGATAGCGGTTAGCACAGATACGCAGTATTTT. Protein: CASSAPQIAVSTDTQYF. The chain couples TRBV25-1 to TRBJ2-3; D perhaps matches TRBD2 (6 bases). CDR3 length: 17 residues. Germline lookup yields CDR1 MGHDK and CDR2 SYGVNS. V lost 4 bases, J lost 0 bases, and 17 bases lay in between.

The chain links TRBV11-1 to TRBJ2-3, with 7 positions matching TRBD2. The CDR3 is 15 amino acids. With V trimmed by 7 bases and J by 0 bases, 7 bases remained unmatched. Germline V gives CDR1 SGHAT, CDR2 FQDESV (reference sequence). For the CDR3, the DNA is TGTGCCAGCACCCGAGCGGGGCAAAGCACAGATACGCAGTATTTT. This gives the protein CASTRAGQSTDTQYF.

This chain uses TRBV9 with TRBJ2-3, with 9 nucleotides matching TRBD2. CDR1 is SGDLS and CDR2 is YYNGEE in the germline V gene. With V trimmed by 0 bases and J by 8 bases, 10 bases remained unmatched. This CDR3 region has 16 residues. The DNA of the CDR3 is TGTGCCAGCAGCGTAGGTAGCGGGGGATCGGCCGGTACGCAGTATTTT. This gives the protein CASSVGSGGSAGTQYF.